One and the same sample provided the 17 T cell receptor beta chains below, sequenced in a study of cytomegalovirus exposure and HLA in healthy donors. PCR amplification relied on 60 Vbeta primers (plus 13 Jbeta primers). Clones were sequenced by immunoSEQ multiplex PCR, and TCRdb holds only the in-frame ones, with some missing. The sample lists around 120,000 clones, 79% occurring once. Sequencing was carried out using PBMCs. The receptors stem from a woman in her forties in good health and CMV-seronegative.

This clone showed up just once. This sequence joins TRBV7-2 and TRBJ1-4; 7 bases are shared with TRBD1. The CDR3 sequence is 16 residues long. Germline assignment: CDR1 SGHTA and CDR2 FQGNSA. V trimming: 5 bases; J trimming: 8 bases; junction bases outside the gene matches: 14. The CDR3, as DNA: TGTGCCAGCAGCCTACAACCACAGGGGCTTGGCGAAAAACTGTTTTTT. Amino acid sequence: CASSLQPQGLGEKLFF. The entire variable domain, with the rest obtained from reference TRBV7-2 and TRBJ1-4, is as follows: GAGVSQSPSNKVTEKGKDVELRCDPISGHTALYWYRQSLGQGLEFLIYFQGNSAPDKSGLPSDRFSAERTGGSVSTLTIQRTQQEDSAVYLCASSLQPQGLGEKLFFGSGTQLSVL.

This chain links TRBV11-2 with TRBJ1-1, with 12 bases fitting TRBD1. The CDR3 is 13 amino acids. V trimming: 4 bases; J trimming: 11 bases; junction bases outside the gene matches: 5. CDR1 SGHAT and CDR2 FQNNGV come from the germline V gene. CDR3 sequence: CASSSGTGGSAFF. The CDR3 nucleotides read TGTGCCAGCAGCTCGGGGACAGGGGGCTCTGCTTTCTTT.

This clone has only a few counts. V gene TRBV12-1 combines with J gene TRBJ2-2; no DNA check was done on the table's D call, TRBD2. TRBV12-1 corresponds to a pseudogene. There are 16 residues in the CDR3. CDR3 coding DNA: TGTGCCAGCAGTCCTACTACTAGCGGGGGAGGTCGGGGAGCTGTTTTT. Translating gives CASSPTTSGGGRGAVF.

J is TRBJ2-7 and V is TRBV27; possibly TRBD1 for D (5 bases). The CDR3 has 14 amino acids. Germline CDR1 reads MNHEY; CDR2 reads SMNVEV (reference sequence). The V end was cut by 6 bases, the J end by 5 bases, with 17 bases between. CDR3 loop: CASRGPGPRNEQYF. CDR3 sequence (DNA): TGTGCCAGCAGGGGGCCAGGGCCCAGGAACGAGCAGTACTTC.

The chain recombines TRBV10-3 with TRBJ1-1, with TRBD1 identical over 7 bases. Germline-derived CDR1 and CDR2 are ENHRY and SYGVKD. The CDR3 runs to 17 residues. The V gene end was trimmed by 6 bases and the J gene end by 1 base; junction bases not matched to a gene: 14. The CDR3 nucleotides read TGTGCCATCAGAGAACCCGGGACAGATATTTCGAACACTGAAGCTTTCTTT. It encodes CAIREPGTDISNTEAFF.

CDR3 bases: TGTGCCAGCAGCTTAAGGGGGGGTATCTACGAGCAGTACTTC. Translating it yields CASSLRGGIYEQYF. The genes are TRBV7-8 and TRBJ2-7, with D tentatively TRBD2 (7 bases). Germline V gives CDR1 SGHVS, CDR2 FQNEAQ. Trimming cost V 2 bases and J 3 bases, with 11 bases left between them. The CDR3 is 14 residues long.

The chain links TRBV30 to TRBJ1-6; tentatively, D is TRBD1 (5 bases). This CDR3 comprises 13 residues. From germline, CDR1 is GTSNPN and CDR2 SVGIG (reference sequence). The V end lost 4 bases, the J end lost 8 bases, and 12 bases lay between the germline ends. The CDR3 protein is CAWTRERDSPLHF. The CDR3 DNA follows: TGTGCCTGGACCAGGGAACGGGATTCACCCCTCCACTTT. Full variable domain (missing parts from reference TRBV30 and TRBJ1-6): SQTIHQWPATLVQPVGSPLSLECTVEGTSNPNLYWYRQAAGRGLQLLFYSVGIGQISSEVPQNLSASRPQDRQFILSSKKLLLSDSGFYLCAWTRERDSPLHFGNGTRLTVT.

The chain links TRBV5-8 to TRBJ1-2; a possible D gene is TRBD1 (5 bases). V was trimmed by 4 bases and J by 8 bases, leaving 12 bases between them. CDR1 and CDR2 (germline): SGHTS, YDEGEE. The CDR3 is 12 amino acids. The CDR3 loop is CASSTRVRGYTF. CDR3 in DNA: TGTGCCAGCAGCACCAGGGTGCGGGGCTACACCTTC.

The V gene is TRBV6-1, the J gene TRBJ2-2, with D perhaps matching TRBD2 (6 bases). V lost 8 bases and J lost 0, with 13 bases in between. The CDR3 has 15 amino acids. Germline V gene lookup returns CDR1 MNHNS and CDR2 SASEGT. The CDR3: CASVRDEANTGELFF. The CDR3 coding sequence is TGTGCCAGCGTGCGGGACGAAGCGAACACCGGGGAGCTGTTTTTT.

The rearrangement uses TRBV4-1 and TRBJ2-3; 9 nucleotides match TRBD1. This CDR3 is 16 amino acids long. CDR1 and CDR2 from the germline V gene are MGHRA and YSYEKL. J lost 2 bases, V lost 0 bases, and 3 bases had no gene match. CDR3 DNA: TGCGCCAGCAGCCAAGACCGGACAGGGGCCACAGATACGCAGTATTTT. Its protein is CASSQDRTGATDTQYF.

The genes are TRBV19 and TRBJ2-7; D is perhaps TRBD2 (6 bases). The ends were cut back, 10 bases at V and 6 bases at J, with 16 bases in the middle. Germline V gene data show CDR1 as LNHDA and CDR2 as SQIVND (reference sequence). The CDR3 is 12 residues long. CDR3 sequence reads: CATERRGGEQYF. In nucleotides, the CDR3 is TGTGCCACTGAGCGGAGGGGCGGCGAGCAGTACTTC.

This rearrangement joins TRBV21-1 to TRBJ2-3; TRBD2 is taken as the D call from the table, unchecked against the DNA. TRBV21-1 is a listed pseudogene. The CDR3 totals 15 residues. CDR3 region: CASSMSSGTTDTQYF. In DNA, the CDR3 is TGTGCCAGCAGCATGAGTAGCGGGACCACAGATACGCAGTATTTT.

This chain uses TRBV7-9 with TRBJ2-2; the D is unclear. Germline assignment: CDR1 SEHNR and CDR2 FQNEAQ (reference sequence). Trimming shortened V by 0 bases and J by 6 bases, and 8 bases separated the two germline ends. The CDR3 consists of 14 residues. The CDR3 region is CASSLAPSAGELFF. As DNA, the CDR3 is TGTGCCAGCAGCTTAGCGCCAAGCGCCGGGGAGCTGTTTTTT.

This chain links TRBV9 with TRBJ2-3; weak D call: TRBD2 (6 bases). V lost 0 bases and J 1 base, leaving 18 bases between the germline ends. Germline loops: CDR1 SGDLS, CDR2 YYNGEE. The CDR3 contains 18 residues. The CDR3 is CASSVVGGAELGTDTQYF. The CDR3 nucleotides read TGTGCCAGCAGCGTAGTAGGAGGGGCGGAATTGGGCACAGATACGCAGTATTTT.

This clone occurred once. V and J are TRBV6-6 and TRBJ2-1, with TRBD2 matching 7 bases. Germline-derived CDR1 and CDR2 are MNHNY and SVGAGI (reference sequence). The trim removed 8 bases at V and 8 bases at J, leaving 9 bases unmatched. There are 13 residues in the CDR3. The CDR3 is CASRTSSRDEQFF. Here the CDR3 DNA reads TGTGCCAGCCGGACTAGTTCCCGCGATGAGCAGTTCTTC.

The DNA for the CDR3 is TGTGCCAGTAGTACGACAGGGGGCGGGATCACTGAAGCTTTCTTT. It encodes CASSTTGGGITEAFF. The chain links TRBV19 to TRBJ1-1; 10 bases agree with TRBD1. Trimming at V came to 4 bases and at J to 4 bases, leaving 6 bases not matched to a gene. Germline V gene data show CDR1 as LNHDA and CDR2 as SQIVND (reference sequence). There are 15 residues in the CDR3.

The chain recombines TRBV12-5 with TRBJ2-7, with 7 bases lining up with TRBD1. This CDR3 is built from 14 residues. V dropped 7 bases and J dropped 3; count of bases not matched to a gene: 9. Looked up from germline, CDR1 is LGHNT and CDR2 is FRNRAP. The CDR3 sequence: CASAMAAGGYEQYF. The CDR3 nucleotides are TGTGCTAGTGCTATGGCGGCAGGGGGCTACGAGCAGTACTTC. Supplemented by reference TRBV12-5 and TRBJ2-7, the full variable domain reads DARVTQTPRHKVTEMGQEVTMRCQPILGHNTVFWYRQTMMQGLELLAYFRNRAPLDDSGMPKDRFSAEMPDATLATLKIQPSEPRDSAVYFCASAMAAGGYEQYFGPGTRLTVT.